This T cell receptor (beta chain) originates from a study of regulatory T cells in long-lasting Graves disease. Study-wide context: The antithyroid drugs taken by newly diagnosed Graves' patients had been used for under 3 months.

This clonotype was detected many times. Its antigen is not identified. Trimming removed 6 bases at V and 3 bases at J, with 15 bases between. The CDR3 covers 15 residues. Per the germline V gene, CDR1 is SNHLY and CDR2 is FYNNEI. Building of the TCR beta libraries involved iRepertoire HTBI primers and Arm-PCR of CDR3 regions. Each CDR3 protein gets one entry after TCRdb re-called the multiplex PCR reads with MiXCR. The profile shows about 220,000 distinct CDR3 sequences, around 20% of them singletons. Time point in this sample: newly diagnosed GD, antithyroid drugs for less than 3 months. From PBMCs, RNA was extracted and then used to make the TCR library. The study, taken as a whole, reports: Since the sample size was small, accuracy may have been reduced. The study found TRBV28, TRBJ1-2 and TRBJ2-5 favored in persistent disease.

The sequencing used peripheral blood mononuclear cells (PBMCs), collected at new diagnosis, from a patient treated with antithyroid drugs. The chain combines TRBV2 with TRBJ1-5; no firm D call. This clonotype was sampled from a female donor with Graves disease. CDR3 nucleotides: TGTGCCAGCAGACCCTTGGACGGCCTCAATCAGCCCCAGCATTTT. Translation gives CASRPLDGLNQPQHF.